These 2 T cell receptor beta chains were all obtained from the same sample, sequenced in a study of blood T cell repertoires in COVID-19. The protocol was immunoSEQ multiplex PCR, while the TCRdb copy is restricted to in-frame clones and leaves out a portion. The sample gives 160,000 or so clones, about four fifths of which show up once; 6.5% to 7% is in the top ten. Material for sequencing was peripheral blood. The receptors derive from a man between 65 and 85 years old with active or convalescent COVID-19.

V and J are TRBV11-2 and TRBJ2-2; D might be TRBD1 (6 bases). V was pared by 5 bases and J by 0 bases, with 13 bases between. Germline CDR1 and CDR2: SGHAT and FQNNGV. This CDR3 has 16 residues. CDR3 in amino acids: CASSPLGAANTGELFF. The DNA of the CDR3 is TGTGCCAGCAGCCCCTTGGGGGCCGCGAACACCGGGGAGCTGTTTTTT.

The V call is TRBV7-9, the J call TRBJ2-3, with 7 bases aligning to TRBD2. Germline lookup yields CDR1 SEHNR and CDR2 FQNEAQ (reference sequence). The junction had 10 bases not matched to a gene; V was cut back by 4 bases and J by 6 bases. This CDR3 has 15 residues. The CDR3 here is CASSSLGERGDTQYF. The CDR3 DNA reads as TGTGCCAGCAGCTCCCTGGGGGAGCGGGGTGATACGCAGTATTTT.